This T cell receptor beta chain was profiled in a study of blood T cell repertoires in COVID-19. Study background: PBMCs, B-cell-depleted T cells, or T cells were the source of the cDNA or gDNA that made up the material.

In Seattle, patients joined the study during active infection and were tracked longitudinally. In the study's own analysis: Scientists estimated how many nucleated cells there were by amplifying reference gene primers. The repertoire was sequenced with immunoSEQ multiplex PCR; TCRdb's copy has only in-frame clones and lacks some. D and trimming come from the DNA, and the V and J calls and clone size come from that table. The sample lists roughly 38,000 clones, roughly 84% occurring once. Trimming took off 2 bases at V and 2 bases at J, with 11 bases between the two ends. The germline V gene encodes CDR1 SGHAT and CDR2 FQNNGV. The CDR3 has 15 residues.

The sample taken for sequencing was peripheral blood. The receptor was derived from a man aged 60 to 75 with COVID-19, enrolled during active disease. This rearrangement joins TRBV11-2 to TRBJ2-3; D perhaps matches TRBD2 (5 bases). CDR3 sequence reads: CASSLLGLPTDTQYF. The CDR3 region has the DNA TGTGCCAGCAGCTTACTCGGACTGCCCACAGATACGCAGTATTTT.